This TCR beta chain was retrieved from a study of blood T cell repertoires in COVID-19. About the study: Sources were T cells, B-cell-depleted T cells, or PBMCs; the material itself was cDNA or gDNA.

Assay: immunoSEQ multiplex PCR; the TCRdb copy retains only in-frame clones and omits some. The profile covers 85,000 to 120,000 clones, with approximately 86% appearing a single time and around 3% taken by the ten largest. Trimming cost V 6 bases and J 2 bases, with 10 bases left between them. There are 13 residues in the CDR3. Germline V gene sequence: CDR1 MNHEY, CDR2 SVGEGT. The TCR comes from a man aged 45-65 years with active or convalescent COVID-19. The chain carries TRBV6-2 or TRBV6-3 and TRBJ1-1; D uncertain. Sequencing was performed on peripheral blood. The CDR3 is CASSLLFNTEAFF. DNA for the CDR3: TGTGCCAGCAGCCTACTATTTAACACTGAAGCTTTCTTT.